This TCR beta chain is drawn from a study of neurological immune-mediated disorders. TCRdb re-analysed the 5' RACE reads in MiXCR, keeping a single row per CDR3 protein. The table shows around 90,000 distinct CDR3 sequences, with around 13% occurring only once. This clonotype has ten or more counts. Trimming removed 0 bases at V and 4 bases at J, with 12 bases between. The CDR3 has 16 amino acids. Germline CDR1 and CDR2: MGHRA and YSYEKL. Time point here: longitudinal time-point 2. The specimen was PBMCs. The sequence was collected from a female donor with HTLV-1-associated myelopathy (HAM/TSP). V gene TRBV4-1 combines with J gene TRBJ2-2, with D possibly being TRBD1 (6 bases). The CDR3 DNA follows: TGCGCCAGCAGCCAAGAGTCAGGGGCCGGCACCGGGGAGCTGTTTTTT. The encoded protein is CASSQESGAGTGELFF.